This TCR beta chain emerged from a study of T cells in Graves' hyperthyroidism and ophthalmopathy. Study results and limitations: A model built on 13 V-J features separated ophthalmopathy from stable hyperthyroidism.

Predating any ophthalmopathy symptoms, the blood sample was taken at first hyperthyroidism diagnosis. This clonotype was counted many times. What it binds is unknown. The CDR3 is made up of 15 amino acids. Trimming removed 8 bases at V and 0 bases at J, with 13 bases between. Germline CDR1 and CDR2: SGHAT and FQNNGV. RNA transcripts yielded amplified TCR beta CDR3 regions. Researchers ran a first-round RT-PCR on the TCR CDR3 using the HTBI primer set. TCRdb recomputed calls from the multiplex PCR reads with MiXCR, one row per CDR3 protein. This sample yields a few hundred thousand distinct CDR3 sequences, of which 11% to 15% are seen a single time; around 5.4% belongs to the top ten.

Specimen: blood. The sequence came from a woman in her thirties with Graves' hyperthyroidism that later progressed to Graves' ophthalmopathy. The V call is TRBV11-2, the J call TRBJ2-2; D gene unclear. CDR3: CASRPDPTNTGELFF. The CDR3 DNA reads TGTGCCAGCCGCCCGGACCCTACGAACACCGGGGAGCTGTTTTTT.